The 18 T cell receptor beta chains given below trace back to one sample, sequenced in a study of beta chain features in type 1 diabetes. Reverse transcription of all isolated RNA meant that expressed TCRB transcripts were sequenced. Produced via immunoSEQ multiplex PCR; TCRdb's table is partial and in-frame only. The sample consists of 300,000 to 350,000 clones, around 15% of them appearing once. Sequencing used central memory CD4+ T cells from blood. The origin of the receptors is a man aged 25 to 40 in good health.

A word on this clone: This CDR3 is also generated by other DNA sequences in the sample. V and J are TRBV7-9 and TRBJ2-3; D not certain. Trimming stripped 2 bases from V and 6 bases from J, with 6 bases between. The CDR3 is 12 residues long. Germline V gene sequence: CDR1 SEHNR, CDR2 FQNEAQ (reference sequence). CDR3 residues: CASSLSTDTQYF. In DNA form, the CDR3 reads TGTGCCAGCAGCTTAAGTACGGATACGCAGTATTTT.

This clone was observed a few times. This rearrangement joins TRBV7-9 to TRBJ1-5; TRBD1 matches at 7 bases. This CDR3 spans 14 amino acids. Germline CDR1 SEHNR, CDR2 FQNEAQ (reference sequence). Losses at the gene ends were 3 bases for V and 5 bases for J; bases not matched to a gene: 4. CDR3 residues: CASSLGTAHQPQHF. The CDR3 nucleotides read TGTGCCAGCAGCTTGGGGACAGCTCATCAGCCCCAGCATTTT.

The sample holds a few counts of this clone. CDR3 loop: CASSRSGGRETQYF. CDR3 DNA sequence: TGTGCCAGCTCCCGGAGCGGGGGAAGAGAGACCCAGTACTTC. The rearrangement joins TRBV18 to TRBJ2-5; 8 nucleotides align to TRBD2. Germline V gene lookup returns CDR1 KGHSH and CDR2 LQKENI. V shed 6 bases, J shed 4 bases, and the junction held 7 bases outside the gene matches. CDR3 size: 14 residues.

This clone showed up just once. DNA of the CDR3: TGTGCCAGCAGTTTAGGGGAGGGAAAACTGTTTTTT. Protein: CASSLGEGKLFF. V gene TRBV28 combines with J gene TRBJ1-4; D is uncertain. CDR3 length: 12 amino acids. The ends were cut back, 2 bases at V and 10 bases at J, with 8 bases in the middle. From germline, CDR1 is MDHEN and CDR2 SYDVKM.

The chain couples TRBV2 to TRBJ2-1, with D hard to call. Germline CDR1 is SNHLY and CDR2 is FYNNEI. Trimming pared 2 bases from V and 5 bases from J, leaving 1 base between. This CDR3 is built from 11 residues. This chain's CDR3 is CASSEHNEQFF. For the CDR3, the DNA is TGTGCCAGCAGTGAACACAATGAGCAGTTCTTC.

This clone was recorded a few times. The gene calls are TRBV30 and TRBJ2-5; D unresolved. Trimming took 1 base from V and 5 from J, leaving 11 bases between them. The germline CDR1 and CDR2 sequences are GTSNPN and SVGIG (reference sequence). The CDR3 covers 13 residues. For the CDR3, the DNA is TGTGCCTGGAGTGATGCGTTGGGGGAGACCCAGTACTTC. Protein: CAWSDALGETQYF.

This clone has just a few counts. CDR3 protein: CASSFSGSAISEQYV. CDR3 in DNA: TGTGCCAGCAGCTTTAGCGGGAGCGCCATATCCGAGCAGTACGTC. The chain recombines TRBV11-3 with TRBJ2-7; 9 bases fit TRBD2. CDR1 is SGHNT and CDR2 is YENEEA in the germline V gene. V was pared by 3 bases and J by 6 bases, with 9 bases of the junction left unmatched. The CDR3 sequence is 15 residues long.

This chain connects TRBV27 to TRBJ2-1; tentative D call: TRBD2 (5 bases). The CDR3 has 16 residues. V was cut by 2 bases and J by 0 bases, with 11 bases left in between. CDR1 is MNHEY, CDR2 SMNVEV, per germline (reference sequence). CDR3 sequence (DNA): TGTGCCAGCAGTTTAGGTCGGGAAATCTCCTACAATGAGCAGTTCTTC. The encoded protein is CASSLGREISYNEQFF.

The chain combines TRBV6-1 with TRBJ1-3, with D hard to call. The CDR3 has 16 amino acids. Germline-derived CDR1 and CDR2 are MNHNS and SASEGT. V lost 2 bases and J 2 bases, leaving 13 bases between the germline ends. This chain's CDR3 is CASSETFVGTGNTIYF. In nucleotides, the CDR3 is TGTGCCAGCAGTGAAACGTTTGTTGGAACTGGAAACACCATATATTTT.

The CDR3 bases are TGTGCCAGCAGCTTGGTCCCGGAGTCCCTCCAAGAGACCCAGTACTTC. Residues: CASSLVPESLQETQYF. The chain combines TRBV5-5 with TRBJ2-5; D gene uncertain. V was trimmed by 0 bases and J by 1 base, leaving 13 bases between them. The CDR3 spans 16 residues. Germline V gene lookup returns CDR1 SGHKS and CDR2 YYEKEE (reference sequence).

V usage is TRBV10-3 and J usage is TRBJ2-7; 7 nucleotides align to TRBD1. The ends lost 10 bases at V and 4 bases at J; junction bases unmatched: 7. The CDR3 is made up of 12 amino acids. The V gene's germline CDR1 is ENHRY and CDR2 SYGVKD. For the CDR3, the DNA is TGTGCCACCCAGGGGGTTGGGTACGAGCAGTACTTC. It translates to CATQGVGYEQYF.

Comments on this clone: Other DNA sequences in the sample encode the same CDR3. V usage is TRBV10-3 and J usage is TRBJ2-5, with 7 positions matching TRBD1. Germline V gene data show CDR1 as ENHRY and CDR2 as SYGVKD. With 4 bases clipped from V and 4 bases from J, the junction kept 3 bases outside the gene matches. This CDR3 is built from 13 residues. This CDR3 is CAISVTGRETQYF. The CDR3 DNA follows: TGTGCCATCAGTGTGACAGGGAGAGAGACCCAGTACTTC.

This clone was observed a handful of times. V usage is TRBV7-2 and J usage is TRBJ2-5, with TRBD2 matching over 9 bases. The CDR3 loop spans 14 amino acids. Germline trimming cut 7 bases from V and 2 bases from J; bases unmatched to any gene: 5. Germline V gene sequence: CDR1 SGHTA, CDR2 FQGNSA. CDR3 nucleotides: TGTGCCAGCAACCTAGCGGGGTCACAAGAGACCCAGTACTTC. Protein sequence: CASNLAGSQETQYF.

This clone was counted between two and nine times. The chain is built from TRBV6-5 and TRBJ1-5; D ambiguous. Per the germline V gene, CDR1 is MNHEY and CDR2 is SVGAGI. The ends were cut back, 2 bases at V and 7 bases at J, with 9 bases in the middle. The CDR3 length is 13 residues. The CDR3 region is CASSYPQPQPQHF. The CDR3 region has the DNA TGTGCCAGCAGTTACCCCCAGCCGCAGCCCCAGCATTTT.

The chain employs TRBV6-5 and TRBJ2-7, with 8 nucleotides matching TRBD2. Germline lookup yields CDR1 MNHEY and CDR2 SVGAGI. Germline trimming cut 6 bases from V and 0 bases from J; bases unmatched to any gene: 7. This CDR3 region has 15 residues. CDR3 sequence: CASSSTSGSSYEQYV. The CDR3 DNA sequence: TGTGCCAGCAGCTCCACTAGCGGAAGCTCCTACGAGCAGTACGTC.

The V gene is TRBV20-1, the J gene TRBJ1-1, with a weak D call TRBD1 (5 bases). Germline CDR1 is DFQATT and CDR2 is SNEGSKA (reference sequence). There are 11 residues in the CDR3. In DNA, the CDR3 is TGCAGCTGCGACAGGAACACTGAAGCTTTCTTT. It is translated as CSCDRNTEAFF.

This clone was picked up a small number of times. The genes are TRBV10-3 and TRBJ2-7; weak D call: TRBD2 (6 bases). The ends were cut back, 5 bases at V and 3 bases at J, with 8 bases in the middle. CDR1 and CDR2 from the germline V gene are ENHRY and SYGVKD. The CDR3 is made up of 12 amino acids. CDR3 sequence: CAISWDFYEQYV. The CDR3 DNA sequence: TGTGCCATCAGTTGGGACTTCTACGAGCAGTACGTC.

The J gene is TRBJ2-1, the V gene TRBV10-3, with D perhaps matching TRBD2 (7 bases). Trimming cost V 9 bases and J 8 bases, with 17 bases left between them. Germline lookup yields CDR1 ENHRY and CDR2 SYGVKD. This CDR3 has 13 residues. CDR3 nucleotides: TGTGCCATGGGGGGCGGGAGTTTCGATGAGCAGTTCTTC. Translated, it gives CAMGGGSFDEQFF.